This T cell receptor (beta chain) was obtained from a study of T cells in Graves' hyperthyroidism and ophthalmopathy (dated by TCRdb to about 2019). For context, the study as a whole: Peripheral blood was sampled at the time of initial diagnosis, prior to any treatment. Once sampling was done, hyperthyroidism patients were given methimazole at a starting dose of 30 mg daily, whereas ophthalmopathy patients were given high-dose intravenous methylprednisolone. TCR Vbeta CDR3 sequencing of roughly 140 peripheral blood samples (around 45 ophthalmopathy, approximately 80 hyperthyroidism and some 17 progressor patients) is reported in the paper. Whether ophthalmopathy could be predicted prospectively was tested in an independent validation cohort made up of 18 to 20 hyperthyroidism patients plus 17 patients who later progressed to ophthalmopathy. The 75 to 100 discovery patients were divided at random into training and test sets in a 7:3 ratio. In addition, the study compared T-cell repertoires in thyroid tissue and in blood from five or six Graves' hyperthyroidism patients. To identify distinguishing TCR V-J signatures, a discovery cohort of some 99 patients was used, comprising 43 with Graves' ophthalmopathy and some 60 with stable Graves' hyperthyroidism.

Stable Graves' hyperthyroidism was defined as no progression to ophthalmopathy during 18 months of follow-up. Hyperthyroidism patients were newly diagnosed, with disease duration under 2 months, and aged 18 to 65 years. Any patient with an uncontrolled infection, another autoimmune disease, pregnancy or lactation was excluded. Diagnoses relied on clinical symptoms, serum thyroxine and TRAb, thyroid ultrasound and orbital computed tomography. Ficoll-Paque density gradient centrifugation was used to isolate PBMCs from 9.5 to 10 ml of fresh peripheral blood. Trizol reagent was used to extract total RNA, and RNA quality was then checked on an Agilent 2100 Bioanalyzer. What the authors observed across the whole study: In validation, the model predicted progression to ophthalmopathy a median of 6.5 months before onset, with 70% to 71% sensitivity and just under 75% specificity. A 13 V-J signature model separated ophthalmopathy from stable hyperthyroidism, with about 90% sensitivity and about 81% specificity in cross-validation and 80%/75% in testing. Sample size was not statistically predetermined, and blinding of investigators to group allocation was not performed. Most expanded thyroid clonotypes (frequency above 0.001) were also detected in blood, a finding suggesting that blood repertoires may reflect thyroid immune responses.

TCR beta CDR3 regions were amplified from RNA transcripts. The first round of RT-PCR for the TCR CDR3 was performed with the HTBI primer set and the Qiagen OneStep RT-PCR kit. Libraries were constructed in a second round of multiplex PCR, after which size selection and purification were carried out. The libraries were sequenced on an Illumina HiSeq2000 using paired-end 100 bp reads. The original pipeline was this. Raw data were processed with SOAPnuke, discarding reads with adapters, uncalled bases, mean Phred below 15, or no exact constant-primer or identifier match. COPE v1.2.5 was used to merge high-quality paired reads, and clonotypes were defined as unique nucleotide sequences. Clonotypes were aligned to IMGT TRBV, TRBD and TRBJ reference segments using MiTCR v1.1. The analysis included only V-J combinations with a frequency above 0.0001, which together covered approximately 99% of the repertoires. A TCS score was defined as the ratio of F50 (clonal expansion) to E x V (chaos), with BLOSUM62-based TCRdist applied between CDR3 peptides within each V-J. Welch's t-statistics and random forest reduced around 520 V-J features to about 12, which were used in a naive Bayes classifier (R e1071). The raw public reads went through TCRdb reprocessing: fastp at Q25, MiXCR clone calling, in-frame beta chains kept. Here each entry gathers all rows of one CDR3 protein and keeps the most common genes and DNA. These V and J calls originate from TCRdb's pipeline instead of the authors' own analysis. The sample table contains a few hundred thousand distinct CDR3 sequences; only one count was recorded for 15% to 19% of them. About 7% of the sample is held by the ten biggest clonotypes.

V loses 5 bases at its end and J loses 5 bases; junction bases beyond the gene matches: 6. The germline V gene (reference sequence) sets CDR1 to PRHDT and CDR2 to FYEKMQ. Inclusive of the bounding cysteine and phenylalanine, the CDR3 is 14 residues long. The sequence is cut down to CDR3 DNA, 42 bases in frame from base 1. This clonotype was detected a few times. Its recognized antigen is unknown. Base qualities are not provided; no much larger clone lies one nucleotide away. The material sequenced was blood. This receptor was obtained from a woman aged 25-40 years with Graves' hyperthyroidism. The chain is made from TRBV13 and TRBJ2-4; a stretch of 7 junction bases matches TRBD1. The CDR3 reads as follows: CASSIDRAQNIQYF. The DNA sequence reads TGTGCCAGCAGCATCGACAGGGCCCAAAACATTCAGTACTTC.